This record looks at one T cell receptor beta chain sequence and its context. What it recognizes is unknown. The sample comes from a study of vaccination effects on CD4 cells after COVID-19. Study results and caveats: Cross-reaction with common cold coronaviruses was seen in only 1 of 255 vaccine-induced clones from healthy vaccinees.

The table came from immunoSEQ multiplex PCR; TCRdb's copy has only in-frame clones and leaves some out. This table has 65,000 to 90,000 clones, 65% to 80% appearing once. The germline V and J ends were trimmed by 7 bases and 2 bases, with 20 bases remaining between them. The CDR3 has 16 amino acids. Germline CDR1 and CDR2: MNHEY and SMNVEV (reference sequence). A roughly ten-day culture period preceded the isolation of CD4+ T cells. The cohort was immunized with two doses of either the BNT162b2 or mRNA-1273 vaccine. The clonotype was recovered from a human donor who received a COVID-19 vaccine. V gene TRBV27 combines with J gene TRBJ2-5; maybe TRBD2 (6 bases). The sequencing here drew on CD4+ T cells from PBMCs cultured without peptide, taken after COVID-19 vaccination. This CDR3 is CASKAFHLGGQETQYF. DNA of the CDR3: TGTGCCAGCAAAGCCTTCCACTTGGGGGGTCAAGAGACCCAGTACTTC.